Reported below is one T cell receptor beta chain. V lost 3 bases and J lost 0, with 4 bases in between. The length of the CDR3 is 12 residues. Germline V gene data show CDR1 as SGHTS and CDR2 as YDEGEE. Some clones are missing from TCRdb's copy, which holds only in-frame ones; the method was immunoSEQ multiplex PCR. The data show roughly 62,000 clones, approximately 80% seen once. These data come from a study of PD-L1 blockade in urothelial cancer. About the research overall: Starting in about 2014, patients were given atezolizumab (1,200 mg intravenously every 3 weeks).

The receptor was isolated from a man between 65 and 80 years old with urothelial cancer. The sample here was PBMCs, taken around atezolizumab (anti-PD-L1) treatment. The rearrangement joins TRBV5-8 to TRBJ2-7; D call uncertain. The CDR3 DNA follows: TGTGCCAGCAGCTACAACTCCTACGAGCAGTACTTC. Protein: CASSYNSYEQYF.